The 9 T cell receptor beta chains below were found in one sample sequenced in a study of T cells in Graves' hyperthyroidism and ophthalmopathy. Amplification yielded TCR beta CDR3 regions, with RNA transcripts as the source. A first-round RT-PCR of the TCR CDR3 used the HTBI primer set. Via MiXCR, TCRdb re-called the multiplex PCR reads, giving one row per CDR3 protein. The sample holds around 420,000 distinct CDR3 sequences, 15% to 19% seen once. The sample consisted of blood. These receptors were obtained from a woman aged 18-30 years with Graves' hyperthyroidism.

This clonotype was seen only a few times. The gene calls are TRBV7-3 and TRBJ1-6, with D tentatively TRBD1 (5 bases). CDR1 is SGHTA and CDR2 is FQGTGA in the germline V gene. Deletions cut 1 base from V and 9 bases from J, with 16 bases between. This CDR3 is built from 16 residues. The CDR3 loop reads CASSLMGGGLGSPLHF. CDR3 sequence (DNA): TGTGCCAGCAGCTTAATGGGGGGGGGTTTAGGTTCACCCCTCCACTTT.

In its sample, this clonotype was seen many times. The V gene is TRBV27, the J gene TRBJ1-1; TRBD1 is a possible D gene (5 bases). Germline V gene lookup returns CDR1 MNHEY and CDR2 SMNVEV (reference sequence). The CDR3 consists of 15 residues. Trimming removed 2 bases from V and 2 bases from J, with 12 bases in between. The CDR3 protein is CASSLRAGSNTEAFF. CDR3 nucleotides: TGTGCCAGCAGTTTACGTGCAGGGAGTAACACTGAAGCTTTCTTT.

This clonotype was counted once. The CDR3 loop is CASSPDGVGDTQYF. The CDR3 DNA reads as TGCGCCAGCAGCCCGGACGGGGTGGGAGATACGCAGTATTTT. The rearrangement joins TRBV4-1 to TRBJ2-3; the D gene is possibly TRBD2 (5 bases). The ends were cut back, 4 bases at V and 5 bases at J, with 13 bases in the middle. CDR1 and CDR2 from the germline V gene are MGHRA and YSYEKL. The length of the CDR3 is 14 residues.

There are many counts of this clonotype. The chain recombines TRBV12-3 or TRBV12-4 with TRBJ1-5; no firm D call. The CDR3 sequence is 12 residues long. V lost 6 bases and J 3 bases, leaving 6 bases between the germline ends. The CDR3 region is CASSPNNQPQHF. The CDR3 DNA sequence: TGTGCCAGCAGCCCTAACAATCAGCCCCAGCATTTT.

This clonotype was seen many times. Here the CDR3 DNA reads TGTGCCAGCAGCCCTACACACAGGGGGCGGAACACTGAAGCTTTCTTT. Amino acids: CASSPTHRGRNTEAFF. The rearrangement joins TRBV7-2 to TRBJ1-1; 9 bases match TRBD1. Per germline, CDR1 SGHTA and CDR2 FQGNSA. V shed 5 bases and J 1 base; nucleotides not matched to a gene: 8. The CDR3 consists of 16 residues.

CDR3 sequence: CSAPTPGTGDFNEQFF. The CDR3 region has the DNA TGCAGTGCCCCTACCCCCGGGACAGGGGATTTCAATGAGCAGTTCTTC. The chain employs TRBV20-1 and TRBJ2-1; TRBD1 aligns across 10 bases. The CDR3 has 16 amino acids. The germline CDR1 and CDR2 sequences are DFQATT and SNEGSKA (reference sequence). The trim removed 6 bases at V and 6 bases at J, leaving 14 bases unmatched.

This clonotype appeared many times. The rearrangement joins TRBV20-1 to TRBJ2-5, with 11 bases matching TRBD2. Germline V CDR1 and CDR2: DFQATT, SNEGSKA (reference sequence). The CDR3 is made up of 16 amino acids. V lost 6 bases to trimming and J lost 3 bases; unmatched junction nucleotides: 12. CDR3: CSAPIADSGREETQYF. DNA for the CDR3: TGCAGTGCCCCTATTGCAGATAGCGGGAGGGAAGAGACCCAGTACTTC.

This clonotype was seen many times. The rearrangement joins TRBV7-2 to TRBJ2-3; 9 bases map to TRBD1. This CDR3 is built from 14 residues. Trimming at V came to 1 base and at J to 11 bases, leaving 7 bases not matched to a gene. Per germline, CDR1 SGHTA and CDR2 FQGNSA. The CDR3 region is CASSLERGQGGQYF. The CDR3 region has the DNA TGTGCCAGCAGCTTAGAGCGGGGACAGGGCGGGCAGTATTTT.

The rearrangement joins TRBV4-1 to TRBJ2-5; weak D call: TRBD1 (6 bases). V shed 1 base and J shed 3 bases, with 6 bases lying between them. Germline assignment: CDR1 MGHRA and CDR2 YSYEKL. CDR3 length equals 13 residues. The CDR3 DNA sequence: TGCGCCAGCAGCCAAGGGACAGAAGAGACCCAGTACTTC. Protein sequence: CASSQGTEETQYF.